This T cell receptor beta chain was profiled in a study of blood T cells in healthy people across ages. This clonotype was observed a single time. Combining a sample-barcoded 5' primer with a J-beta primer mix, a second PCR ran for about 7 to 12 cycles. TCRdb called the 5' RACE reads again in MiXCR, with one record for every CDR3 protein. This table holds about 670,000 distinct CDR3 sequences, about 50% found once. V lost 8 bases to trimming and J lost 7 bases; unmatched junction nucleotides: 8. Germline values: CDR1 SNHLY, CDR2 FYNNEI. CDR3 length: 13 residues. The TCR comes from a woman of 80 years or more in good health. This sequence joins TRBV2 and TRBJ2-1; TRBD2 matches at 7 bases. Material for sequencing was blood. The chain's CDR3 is CASGRELANEQFF. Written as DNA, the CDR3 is TGTGCCAGCGGCCGAGAACTAGCGAATGAGCAGTTCTTC.